This entry lists 29 T cell receptor beta chains sequenced from one sample in a study of blood T cell repertoires in COVID-19. Clones were read by immunoSEQ multiplex PCR, and TCRdb kept only the in-frame ones, dropping some. The data hold approximately 140,000 clones, with 88% observed a single time. Sequenced material: peripheral blood. The receptors stem from a man aged 45 to 65 with active or convalescent COVID-19.

CDR3 sequence reads: CASSPRQYTEAFF. The CDR3 bases are TGTGCCAGTAGTCCCAGACAGTACACTGAAGCTTTCTTT. The chain carries TRBV19 and TRBJ1-1; tentatively, D is TRBD1 (5 bases). The V gene lost 5 bases and the J gene lost 3 bases, with 10 bases spanning the gap. Germline CDR1 and CDR2: LNHDA and SQIVND (reference sequence). This CDR3 comprises 13 residues.

The chain is built from TRBV5-1 and TRBJ2-5, with TRBD1 as a possible D gene (6 bases). CDR1 is SGHRS, CDR2 YFSETQ, per germline. The CDR3 sequence is 15 residues long. Trimming left V 2 bases short and J 0 bases short, with 11 bases between. The CDR3 sequence is CASSFRTGYQETQYF. The CDR3 DNA sequence: TGCGCCAGCAGCTTCCGTACAGGGTACCAAGAGACCCAGTACTTC.

The chain couples TRBV3-1 (or the pseudogene TRBV3-2) to TRBJ2-6, with 9 bases lining up with TRBD2. The J segment lost 6 bases and the V segment lost 4 bases, leaving 4 bases of the junction unmatched. Looked up from germline, CDR1 is LGHDT and CDR2 is YNNKEL (reference sequence). The CDR3 contains 15 residues. This chain's CDR3 is CASSPSGIQANVLTF. CDR3 DNA: TGTGCCAGCAGCCCTAGCGGGATACAGGCCAACGTCCTGACTTTC.

The V gene is TRBV5-1, the J gene TRBJ1-1; perhaps TRBD1 as D (6 bases). The CDR3 length is 14 residues. V gave up 4 bases and J gave up 10 bases, with 20 bases separating them. Germline V gene data show CDR1 as SGHRS and CDR2 as YFSETQ. In nucleotides, the CDR3 is TGCGCCAGCAGCAGCGACAGGCCTTCGGGTGGAGCTTTCTTT. It yields the protein CASSSDRPSGGAFF. Looking up the rest from reference TRBV5-1 and TRBJ1-1 gives the full variable domain: KAGVTQTPRYLIKTRGQQVTLSCSPISGHRSVSWYQQTPGQGLQFLFEYFSETQRNKGNFPGRFSGRQFSNSRSEMNVSTLELGDSALYLCASSSDRPSGGAFFGQGTRLTVV.

CDR3 region: CASSRGQGRQPQHF. The CDR3, as DNA: TGTGCCAGCAGTCGGGGACAGGGAAGACAGCCCCAGCATTTT. This chain uses TRBV27 with TRBJ1-5, with 9 bases fitting TRBD1. The V segment lost 5 bases and the J segment 7 bases; nucleotides outside the gene matches: 6. Germline V gene sequence: CDR1 MNHEY, CDR2 SMNVEV (reference sequence). The CDR3 runs to 14 residues.

V gene TRBV19 combines with J gene TRBJ1-6; D ambiguous. V lost 2 bases and J 9 bases, leaving 14 bases between the germline ends. CDR3 length: 15 residues. Germline loops: CDR1 LNHDA, CDR2 SQIVND (reference sequence). DNA for the CDR3: TGTGCCAGTAGTATAAAGACATCGCGGGCTTCACCCCTCCACTTT. This translates into CASSIKTSRASPLHF.

This clone has more than one count but fewer than ten. The chain is built from TRBV7-3 and TRBJ2-1, with a possible D match to TRBD2 (6 bases). CDR1 SGHTA and CDR2 FQGTGA come from the germline V gene. The germline V and J ends were trimmed by 5 bases and 5 bases, with 16 bases remaining between them. This CDR3 region has 15 residues. CDR3 sequence (DNA): TGTGCCAGCAGCATCCCCCCTAGCGCGCACAATGAGCAGTTCTTC. This sequence encodes CASSIPPSAHNEQFF.

This sequence joins TRBV28 and TRBJ2-5, with D hard to call. V gave up 8 bases and J gave up 1 base, with 11 bases separating them. Germline V gene lookup returns CDR1 MDHEN and CDR2 SYDVKM. This CDR3 is 13 amino acids long. The CDR3: CASGTALQETQYF. CDR3 DNA sequence: TGTGCCAGCGGCACAGCACTCCAAGAGACCCAGTACTTC.

The gene calls are TRBV2 and TRBJ1-4; maybe TRBD1 (6 bases). The CDR3 spans 13 residues. Germline CDR1 is SNHLY and CDR2 is FYNNEI. Deletions cut 6 bases from V and 4 bases from J, with 9 bases between. CDR3 nucleotide sequence: TGTGCCAGCAGCAGACAGGTTAATGAAAAACTGTTTTTT. Residues: CASSRQVNEKLFF.

V usage is TRBV4-3 and J usage is TRBJ2-1; TRBD1 is a possible D gene (6 bases). The CDR3 length is 12 residues. V was shortened by 3 bases and J by 6 bases, with 6 bases between the two germline ends. CDR1 is LGHNA and CDR2 is YSLEER in the germline V gene. The CDR3 here is CASSQGANEQFF. CDR3 coding DNA: TGCGCCAGCAGCCAGGGGGCCAATGAGCAGTTCTTC.

This rearrangement joins TRBV19 to TRBJ1-1; D gene ambiguous. Trimming took off 3 bases at V and 1 base at J, with 9 bases between the two ends. In germline, CDR1 is LNHDA, CDR2 SQIVND (reference sequence). The CDR3 loop spans 14 amino acids. CDR3 protein: CASSIFSGNTEAFF. The CDR3 DNA is TGTGCCAGTAGTATTTTTTCAGGGAACACTGAAGCTTTCTTT.

A word on this clone: Other DNA sequences in the same sample also yield this CDR3. The rearrangement links TRBV5-1 to TRBJ2-7; 7 bases are a match to TRBD2. Germline V gene lookup returns CDR1 SGHRS and CDR2 YFSETQ. V lost 3 bases and J lost 0; bases outside the gene matches: 3. The CDR3 has 14 amino acids. CDR3 protein: CASSSSGSSYEQYF. DNA of the CDR3: TGCGCCAGCAGCTCTAGCGGAAGCTCCTACGAGCAGTACTTC.

The chain has TRBV5-3 and TRBJ1-6; no reliable D call. TRBV5-3 falls under the ORF class, with uncertain function. The germline V and J ends were trimmed by 2 bases and 10 bases, with 16 bases remaining between them. The CDR3 contains 15 residues. In nucleotides, the CDR3 is TGTGCCAGAAGCTTTCTTAAGGAGGAGAACTCACCCCTCCACTTT. It codes for CARSFLKEENSPLHF.

The rearrangement joins TRBV28 to TRBJ1-5; 7 bases are a match to TRBD1. V lost 1 base, J lost 5 bases, and 8 bases stayed unmatched. Per germline, CDR1 MDHEN and CDR2 SYDVKM. This CDR3 has 16 residues. Written as DNA, the CDR3 is TGTGCCAGCAGTTTATTAGGGGGCGCTTTTGATCAGCCCCAGCATTTT. The encoded protein is CASSLLGGAFDQPQHF.

J is TRBJ1-2 and V is TRBV24-1; possibly TRBD1 for D (6 bases). Trimming pared 2 bases from V and 2 bases from J, leaving 11 bases between. Germline V gene sequence: CDR1 KGHDR, CDR2 SFDVKD. The CDR3 is made up of 15 amino acids. The CDR3 loop reads CATSDSGRGNYGYTF. CDR3 nucleotide sequence: TGTGCCACCAGTGATTCTGGCAGGGGAAACTATGGCTACACCTTC.

This chain's CDR3 is CSVETGDGYGYTF. The CDR3 nucleotides read TGCAGCGTTGAAACAGGGGACGGCTATGGCTACACCTTC. The chain uses TRBV29-1 and TRBJ1-2, with TRBD1 matching 7 bases. This CDR3 has 13 amino acids. Trimming at V came to 2 bases and at J to 4 bases, leaving 4 bases not matched to a gene. The germline V gene encodes CDR1 SQVTM and CDR2 ANQGSEA.

This clone was observed a single time. The chain has TRBV19 and TRBJ1-1, with TRBD1 identical over 10 bases. The CDR3 sequence is 16 residues long. V gave up 4 bases and J gave up 1 base; unmatched junction bases: 6. CDR1 is LNHDA and CDR2 is SQIVND in the germline V gene (reference sequence). The CDR3 DNA reads as TGTGCCAGTAGTAGTCGACAGGGGGCAGCGAACACTGAAGCTTTCTTT. It yields the protein CASSSRQGAANTEAFF.

This chain uses TRBV6-2 or TRBV6-3 with TRBJ2-5; D ambiguous. CDR1 MNHEY and CDR2 SVGEGT come from the germline V gene. With 2 bases removed from V and 5 bases from J, the gap between germline ends came to 15 bases. The CDR3 runs to 15 residues. CDR3: CASSYRGDSRETQYF. For the CDR3, the DNA is TGTGCCAGCAGTTACCGTGGTGACTCCCGGGAGACCCAGTACTTC.

The chain links TRBV19 to TRBJ2-7; D unclear. CDR1 LNHDA and CDR2 SQIVND come from the germline V gene (reference sequence). V lost 6 bases and J lost 0, with 9 bases in between. The CDR3 is made up of 13 amino acids. The CDR3: CASRAAGSYEQYF. CDR3 DNA sequence: TGTGCCAGTAGGGCAGCAGGCTCCTACGAGCAGTACTTC. Using reference TRBV19 and TRBJ2-7 for the parts outside the CDR3, the full variable domain is DGGITQSPKYLFRKEGQNVTLSCEQNLNHDAMYWYRQDPGQGLRLIYYSQIVNDFQKGDIAEGYSVSREKKESFPLTVTSAQKNPTAFYLCASRAAGSYEQYFGPGTRLTVT.

This clone was recorded once. The chain recombines TRBV7-9 with TRBJ2-1; 10 bases are a match to TRBD2. There are 15 residues in the CDR3. Trimming took 5 bases from V and 6 from J; bases not matched to a gene: 7. Germline lookup yields CDR1 SEHNR and CDR2 FQNEAQ (reference sequence). CDR3 nucleotides: TGTGCCAGCAGCATATCAGCGGGAGGGGGCAATGAGCAGTTCTTC. It yields the protein CASSISAGGGNEQFF.

The chain combines TRBV7-9 with TRBJ2-2, with D perhaps matching TRBD2 (5 bases). Germline CDR1 reads SEHNR; CDR2 reads FQNEAQ (reference sequence). Between the trimmed V and J ends, which lost 1 base and 4 bases, there was a span of 10 bases. The CDR3 contains 15 residues. CDR3 in amino acids: CASSLEWESTGELFF. DNA of the CDR3: TGTGCCAGCAGCTTAGAGTGGGAGAGCACCGGGGAGCTGTTTTTT.

The V and J genes are TRBV11-2 and TRBJ2-2; 14 bases agree with TRBD2. V trimming: 5 bases; J trimming: 6 bases; junction bases outside the gene matches: 5. There are 16 residues in the CDR3. CDR1 and CDR2 from the germline V gene are SGHAT and FQNNGV. CDR3 in amino acids: CASSPWTSGRSGELFF. As DNA, the CDR3 is TGTGCCAGCAGCCCGTGGACTAGCGGGAGGTCCGGGGAGCTGTTTTTT.

The rearrangement uses TRBV3-1 (or the pseudogene TRBV3-2) and TRBJ1-2; D is perhaps TRBD1 (6 bases). The CDR3 has 13 amino acids. CDR1 and CDR2 from the germline V gene are LGHDT and YNNKEL (reference sequence). V lost 5 bases and J lost 3, with 10 bases in between. CDR3 protein: CASSNQGYYGYTF. The CDR3 nucleotides are TGTGCCAGCAGCAATCAGGGGTACTATGGCTACACCTTC.

This chain links TRBV2 with TRBJ2-7; 7 nucleotides align to TRBD1. V lost 5 bases and J lost 10; bases outside the gene matches: 14. The CDR3 runs 14 residues. The germline V gene encodes CDR1 SNHLY and CDR2 FYNNEI. CDR3 bases: TGTGCCAGCAGTCGTACCGGGACAGCCGGACGACAGTACTTC. Protein: CASSRTGTAGRQYF.

The V and J genes are TRBV14 and TRBJ2-1; no definite D call. Germline V CDR1 and CDR2: SGHDN, FVKESK. V was shortened by 0 bases and J by 7 bases, with 7 bases between the two germline ends. The CDR3 has 13 amino acids. CDR3 nucleotide sequence: TGTGCCAGCAGCCAAGATCGGCGGAATGAGCAGTTCTTC. Translation: CASSQDRRNEQFF.

The rearrangement links TRBV6-5 to TRBJ2-1; possibly TRBD1 for D (5 bases). This CDR3 is built from 14 residues. The V gene lost 0 bases and the J gene lost 8 bases, with 11 bases spanning the gap. From germline, CDR1 is MNHEY and CDR2 SVGAGI. The CDR3 region has the DNA TGTGCCAGCAGTTACTCTTGGCAGGGCCATGAGCAGTTCTTC. This sequence encodes CASSYSWQGHEQFF.

This clone has just one count. The DNA for the CDR3 is TGTGCCAGCAGCCAAGTAATAGGGGGCGCTGGAGGCTACACCTTC. Encoded protein: CASSQVIGGAGGYTF. The genes are TRBV3-1 (or the pseudogene TRBV3-2) and TRBJ1-2, with 7 bases that match TRBD1. The ends lost 1 base at V and 8 bases at J; junction bases unmatched: 10. This CDR3 has 15 amino acids. Germline V lookup: CDR1 LGHDT, CDR2 YNNKEL (reference sequence).

The genes are TRBV15 and TRBJ1-2; D possibly corresponds to TRBD1 (5 bases). The CDR3 is made up of 17 amino acids. From germline, CDR1 is LNHNV and CDR2 YYDKDF (reference sequence). V lost 3 bases and J lost 3, with 20 bases in between. The DNA of the CDR3 is TGTGCCACCAGCAGGTACCCGGGACTCACCCCCGACTATGGCTACACCTTC. It encodes CATSRYPGLTPDYGYTF.

The V gene is TRBV11-2, the J gene TRBJ2-7, with D unclear. The CDR3 loop spans 14 amino acids. CDR1 and CDR2 (germline): SGHAT, FQNNGV. V dropped 4 bases and J dropped 2 bases, with 12 bases sitting between them. Here the CDR3 reads CASSSKPGPYEQYF. DNA of the CDR3: TGTGCCAGCAGCTCAAAACCGGGTCCCTACGAGCAGTACTTC. Supplemented by reference TRBV11-2 and TRBJ2-7, the full variable domain reads EAGVAQSPRYKIIEKRQSVAFWCNPISGHATLYWYQQILGQGPKLLIQFQNNGVVDDSQLPKDRFSAERLKGVDSTLKIQPAKLEDSAVYLCASSSKPGPYEQYFGPGTRLTVT.